Listed below are T cell receptor beta chains from one sample, sequenced in a study of T cell changes during pregnancy in multiple sclerosis. TCRdb's copy holds only in-frame clones and misses some; the assay was immunoSEQ multiplex PCR. Counted here are about 59,000 clones, 93% occurring once; the ten biggest clones make up approximately 0.36%. The material was CD4+ T cells from peripheral blood mononuclear cells, obtained before pregnancy. The receptor set was obtained from a female donor with multiple sclerosis, enrolled in a pregnancy study. Each CDR3 is given with its conserved first and last residue. A D gene is named only where the DNA matches it firmly. Expanded clones get a size class; other rows say once, few or many, or leave the size out.

length: 15
size: NA
D: NA
V: TRBV21-1
J: TRBJ1-2
CDR3: CASSKGKGVAYGYTF
DNA: TGTGCCAGCAGCAAAGGGAAGGGGGTGGCCTATGGCTACACCTTC

length: 15
size: NA
D: TRBD1
V: TRBV6-6
J: TRBJ2-5
CDR3: CASSASTGMRETQYF
DNA: TGTGCCAGCAGTGCCTCGACAGGGATGAGGGAGACCCAGTACTTC

length: 15
size: NA
D: TRBD2
V: TRBV7-8
J: TRBJ2-5
CDR3: CASRGIAGVRETQYF
DNA: TGTGCCAGCAGGGGTATAGCGGGTGTGAGGGAGACCCAGTACTTC

length: 14
size: NA
D: TRBD1
V: TRBV5-1
J: TRBJ2-5
CDR3: CASGGQGPQETQYF
DNA: TGCGCCAGCGGAGGACAGGGCCCCCAAGAGACCCAGTACTTC

length: 15
size: NA
D: TRBD2
V: TRBV7-2
J: TRBJ2-5
CDR3: CASSKGGLAGETQYF
DNA: TGTGCCAGCAGCAAGGGGGGGCTAGCGGGGGAGACCCAGTACTTC

length: 19
size: NA
D: TRBD2
V: TRBV28
J: TRBJ2-1
CDR3: CASSSPGTSGRAGLHEQFF
DNA: TGTGCCAGCAGTTCGCCAGGGACTAGCGGGAGGGCCGGTCTGCATGAGCAGTTCTTC

length: 13
size: once
D: NA
V: TRBV4-3
J: TRBJ1-2
CDR3: CASSQESYYGYTF
DNA: TGCGCCAGCAGCCAAGAGTCCTACTATGGCTACACCTTC

length: 13
size: once
D: TRBD2
V: TRBV28
J: TRBJ2-7
CDR3: CASRKGLAGEQYF
DNA: TGTGCCAGCAGGAAGGGACTAGCCGGCGAGCAGTACTTC

length: 15
size: NA
D: TRBD1
V: TRBV11-2
J: TRBJ2-5
CDR3: CASSSGTGGSETQYF
DNA: TGTGCCAGCAGTTCCGGGACAGGGGGCTCGGAGACCCAGTACTTC

length: 17
size: once
D: TRBD2
V: TRBV7-6
J: TRBJ2-7
CDR3: CASSLAGVAGGPYEQYF
DNA: TGTGCCAGCAGCTTAGCAGGGGTAGCGGGAGGGCCCTACGAGCAGTACTTC

length: 17
size: NA
D: NA
V: TRBV27
J: TRBJ1-1
CDR3: CASSLSKGVIGNTEAFF
DNA: TGTGCCAGCAGTTTATCTAAGGGGGTTATCGGGAACACTGAAGCTTTCTTT

length: 16
size: once
D: TRBD2
V: TRBV28
J: TRBJ2-1
CDR3: CASSLFRTSGYNEQFF
DNA: TGTGCCAGCAGTTTATTCCGGACTAGCGGTTACAATGAGCAGTTCTTC

length: 14
size: NA
D: TRBD1
V: TRBV7-8
J: TRBJ1-3
CDR3: CASSQGTGGDTIYF
DNA: TGTGCCAGCAGCCAGGGGACAGGGGGGGACACCATATATTTT

length: 16
size: NA
D: NA
V: TRBV12-5
J: TRBJ2-5
CDR3: CASGSSGRGGVETQYF
DNA: TGTGCTAGTGGTTCCTCTGGGAGGGGGGGGGTAGAGACCCAGTACTTC

length: 15
size: NA
D: TRBD1
V: TRBV7-2
J: TRBJ1-5
CDR3: CASSRGTGTTEPQHF
DNA: TGTGCCAGCAGCCGAGGGACAGGGACAACGGAGCCCCAGCATTTT

length: 14
size: NA
D: NA
V: TRBV9
J: TRBJ2-7
CDR3: CASSVGSVSYEQYF
DNA: TGTGCCAGCAGCGTAGGAAGCGTCTCCTACGAGCAGTACTTC

length: 16
size: NA
D: NA
V: TRBV5-4
J: TRBJ2-2
CDR3: CASSPPSMANTGELFF
DNA: TGTGCCAGCAGCCCGCCTAGCATGGCGAACACCGGGGAGCTGTTTTTT

length: 16
size: NA
D: TRBD1
V: TRBV10-3
J: TRBJ1-1
CDR3: CAISPSPGQGDTEAFF
DNA: TGTGCCATCAGTCCTTCACCGGGACAGGGGGACACTGAAGCTTTCTTT

length: 15
size: NA
D: TRBD2
V: TRBV7-8
J: TRBJ2-5
CDR3: CASSLTAGGSETQYF
DNA: TGTGCCAGCAGCTTAACGGCGGGAGGGTCGGAGACCCAGTACTTC

length: 16
size: NA
D: TRBD1
V: TRBV5-5
J: TRBJ2-1
CDR3: CASSLGWDSSYNEQFF
DNA: TGTGCCAGCAGCTTAGGCTGGGACAGCTCCTACAATGAGCAGTTCTTC

length: 14
size: NA
D: TRBD2
V: TRBV7-2
J: TRBJ2-3
CDR3: CASSTSGNTDTQYF
DNA: TGTGCCAGCAGCACAAGCGGGAACACAGATACGCAGTATTTT

length: 13
size: NA
D: NA
V: TRBV9
J: TRBJ2-7
CDR3: CASSVGGSNEQYF
DNA: TGTGCCAGCAGCGTAGGAGGGAGCAACGAGCAGTACTTC

length: 15
size: NA
D: NA
V: TRBV25-1
J: TRBJ1-2
CDR3: CASSGSSRGNYGYTF
DNA: TGTGCCAGCAGTGGGTCATCCCGGGGTAACTATGGCTACACCTTC

length: 15
size: NA
D: NA
V: TRBV28
J: TRBJ1-5
CDR3: CASRGGLNSNQPQHF
DNA: TGTGCCAGCAGGGGGGGGCTCAATAGCAATCAGCCCCAGCATTTT

length: 16
size: once
D: NA
V: TRBV9
J: TRBJ2-6
CDR3: CASSRGPESGANVLTF
DNA: TGTGCCAGCAGCAGAGGGCCTGAGTCAGGGGCCAACGTCCTGACTTTC

length: 18
size: NA
D: TRBD1
V: TRBV4-2
J: TRBJ2-2
CDR3: CASSRISTGATNTGELFF
DNA: TGTGCCAGCAGCCGAATATCGACAGGGGCTACAAACACCGGGGAGCTGTTTTTT

length: 15
size: NA
D: TRBD1
V: TRBV11-1
J: TRBJ2-2
CDR3: CASNTGGANTGELFF
DNA: TGTGCCAGCAACACAGGGGGAGCGAACACCGGGGAGCTGTTTTTT

length: 16
size: NA
D: TRBD1
V: TRBV11-1
J: TRBJ2-2
CDR3: CASSRTGGMNTGELFF
DNA: TGTGCCAGCAGCCGGACAGGGGGCATGAACACCGGGGAGCTGTTTTTT

length: 16
size: NA
D: TRBD1
V: TRBV5-6
J: TRBJ1-2
CDR3: CASSYPTGGANYGYTF
DNA: TGTGCCAGCAGCTACCCAACAGGGGGTGCTAACTATGGCTACACCTTC

length: 13
size: NA
D: NA
V: TRBV14
J: TRBJ2-7
CDR3: CASSRAGSVEQYF
DNA: TGTGCCAGCAGCCGGGCTGGGAGTGTCGAGCAGTACTTC

length: 13
size: NA
D: NA
V: TRBV25-1
J: TRBJ2-7
CDR3: CASSKSQGWEQYF
DNA: TGTGCCAGCAGTAAGTCCCAGGGTTGGGAGCAGTACTTC

length: 18
size: NA
D: TRBD1
V: TRBV19
J: TRBJ1-2
CDR3: CASSEISPRDRGAYGYTF
DNA: TGTGCCAGTAGCGAGATTTCCCCCCGGGACAGGGGTGCCTATGGCTACACCTTC

length: 14
size: NA
D: NA
V: TRBV7-2
J: TRBJ2-1
CDR3: CASSLDYLRDEQFF
DNA: TGTGCCAGCAGCCTTGACTACCTTCGCGATGAGCAGTTCTTC

length: 14
size: NA
D: TRBD1
V: TRBV4-2
J: TRBJ2-7
CDR3: CASSRDSGSYEQYF
DNA: TGTGCCAGCAGCCGGGACAGCGGCTCCTACGAGCAGTACTTC

length: 17
size: NA
D: TRBD2
V: TRBV5-1
J: TRBJ2-3
CDR3: CASSLEVAGVGADTQYF
DNA: TGCGCCAGCAGCTTGGAGGTAGCGGGAGTTGGGGCAGATACGCAGTATTTT

length: 13
size: NA
D: NA
V: TRBV2
J: TRBJ1-1
CDR3: CASSKQGLTEAFF
DNA: TGTGCCAGCAGTAAACAGGGTTTAACTGAAGCTTTCTTT

length: 18
size: NA
D: TRBD1
V: TRBV7-9
J: TRBJ2-7
CDR3: CASSLALEGSTGGGEQYF
DNA: TGTGCCAGCAGCTTAGCCTTAGAGGGATCGACAGGGGGCGGCGAGCAGTACTTC

length: 18
size: NA
D: NA
V: TRBV9
J: TRBJ2-1
CDR3: CASSPPLGRHSSYNEQFF
DNA: TGTGCCAGCAGCCCCCCCTTGGGGCGCCACAGCTCCTACAATGAGCAGTTCTTC

length: 15
size: NA
D: TRBD1
V: TRBV7-9
J: TRBJ2-7
CDR3: CASRSDRGSVYEQYF
DNA: TGTGCCAGCAGGTCCGACAGGGGTAGTGTCTACGAGCAGTACTTC

length: 15
size: NA
D: TRBD2
V: TRBV5-1
J: TRBJ2-1
CDR3: CASSRRAGGGNEQFF
DNA: TGCGCCAGCAGCCGGAGAGCGGGAGGAGGCAATGAGCAGTTCTTC

length: 14
size: NA
D: TRBD1
V: TRBV7-9
J: TRBJ1-2
CDR3: CASSLGTGNYGYTF
DNA: TGTGCCAGCAGCTTAGGGACAGGGAACTATGGCTACACCTTC

length: 13
size: NA
D: NA
V: TRBV7-2
J: TRBJ1-2
CDR3: CASSLGTAYGYTF
DNA: TGTGCCAGCAGCTTAGGGACAGCCTATGGCTACACCTTC

length: 15
size: NA
D: TRBD1
V: TRBV27
J: TRBJ1-5
CDR3: CASSPGQGFNQPQHF
DNA: TGTGCCAGCAGCCCCGGACAGGGGTTCAATCAGCCCCAGCATTTT

length: 17
size: NA
D: NA
V: TRBV29-1
J: TRBJ2-3
CDR3: CSVEFWTTTTGADTQYF
DNA: TGCAGCGTTGAATTTTGGACTACCACGACTGGGGCAGATACGCAGTATTTT

length: 15
size: NA
D: TRBD2
V: TRBV28
J: TRBJ2-5
CDR3: CASSLGVAGQETQYF
DNA: TGTGCCAGCAGTTTAGGAGTAGCGGGACAAGAGACCCAGTACTTC

length: 15
size: NA
D: TRBD1
V: TRBV6-5
J: TRBJ2-7
CDR3: CASSYSGDSYYEQYF
DNA: TGTGCCAGCAGTTACTCGGGGGACAGCTACTACGAGCAGTACTTC

length: 13
size: NA
D: TRBD1
V: TRBV7-6
J: TRBJ2-3
CDR3: CASSPGQGDTQYF
DNA: TGTGCCAGCAGCCCGGGACAGGGCGATACGCAGTATTTT

length: 14
size: NA
D: TRBD1
V: TRBV5-1
J: TRBJ2-5
CDR3: CASSLEGAQETQYF
DNA: TGCGCCAGCAGCTTGGAGGGGGCACAAGAGACCCAGTACTTC

length: 15
size: NA
D: NA
V: TRBV7-9
J: TRBJ1-1
CDR3: CASSLGPPPGTEAFF
DNA: TGTGCCAGCAGCTTAGGACCCCCTCCGGGGACTGAAGCTTTCTTT

length: 15
size: NA
D: TRBD2
V: TRBV29-1
J: TRBJ2-1
CDR3: CSVEGTSGRVHEQFF
DNA: TGCAGCGTTGAGGGGACTAGCGGGAGGGTCCATGAGCAGTTCTTC

length: 14
size: NA
D: NA
V: TRBV5-5
J: TRBJ2-5
CDR3: CASSRAGPQETQYF
DNA: TGTGCCAGCAGCCGTGCGGGGCCCCAAGAGACCCAGTACTTC

length: 16
size: NA
D: TRBD2
V: TRBV7-8
J: TRBJ2-3
CDR3: CASSLVSGAREDTQYF
DNA: TGTGCCAGCAGCTTAGTGAGCGGGGCGAGGGAGGATACGCAGTATTTT

length: 14
size: NA
D: NA
V: TRBV19
J: TRBJ2-7
CDR3: CASSMVGQGNEQYF
DNA: TGTGCCAGTAGTATGGTGGGGCAGGGCAACGAGCAGTACTTC